This TCR beta chain came from a study of blood T cell repertoires in COVID-19. Study information: COVID-19 samples, acute and convalescent, were from the United States, Italy and Spain. T cells, B-cell-depleted T cells, or PBMCs provided the cDNA or gDNA that served as material.

The trim removed 4 bases at V and 5 bases at J, leaving 3 bases unmatched. Germline V gene data show CDR1 as MNHNY and CDR2 as SVGAGI (reference sequence). The CDR3 is made up of 13 amino acids. As processed by the authors: Estimation of nucleated cell counts relied on the amplification of reference gene primers. TCRdb's table, derived via immunoSEQ multiplex PCR, lists solely in-frame clones and lacks some. That table is the source of V, J and clone size, and D and trimming were worked out from the DNA. The sample comprises about 26,000 clones, 90% of which are singletons, and 7.5% to 9% rests with the top ten.

The source of this sequence is a human donor in a cohort sampled during active COVID-19. The rearrangement joins TRBV6-6 to TRBJ1-1; 8 bases are shared with TRBD1. The sequenced sample was peripheral blood. The DNA for the CDR3 is TGTGCCAGCAGTTCCTGGACAGGGACTGAAGCTTTCTTT. Protein: CASSSWTGTEAFF.